What follows describes a single T cell receptor beta chain. The CDR3 sequence is 16 residues long. V lost 4 bases and J lost 9; bases outside the gene matches: 14. Germline V gene data show CDR1 as SGHAT and CDR2 as FQNNGV. This sample is part of a study of immune evolution from preneoplasia to lung adenocarcinoma. Data came from immunoSEQ multiplex PCR; TCRdb stores just in-frame clones and leaves some out. The table shows some 7,700 clones, with 75% to 90% occurring only once. The sample was FFPE minimally invasive lung adenocarcinoma tissue. This TCR derives from a donor at least 70 years old with lung adenocarcinoma. The chain carries TRBV11-2 and TRBJ2-7; TRBD2 matches 11 bases. CDR3 in amino acids: CASSSPRLAGRGGQYF. DNA for the CDR3: TGTGCCAGCAGCTCCCCGAGACTAGCGGGGAGAGGGGGGCAGTACTTC.